The 28 T cell receptor beta chains below all came from one sample that was sequenced in a study of control samples from healthy donors and cancer patients (dated by TCRdb to about 2020). Library preparation used the immunoSEQ multiplex PCR assay. This immuneACCESS table, as held by TCRdb, lists in-frame sequences with V and J called but not all clones. Of the missing ones, under half trace to an unresolved V gene in checked studies; the others have no known cause. The sample yields around 190,000 clones; approximately 90% were counted once. More than 1.3% of the sample is taken by the ten largest. Specimen: blood. The receptors shown here come from a man aged 25 to 45 in good health.

Only one count was recorded for this clone. The V gene is TRBV21-1, the J gene TRBJ2-7. TRBV21-1 is assigned pseudogene status. The CDR3 runs to 11 residues. The CDR3 DNA reads TGTGCCAGCAGCAGAACCTACGAGCAGTACTTC. It specifies CASSRTYEQYF.

The gene calls are TRBV10-3 and TRBJ2-3, with 13 bases matching TRBD2. With V trimmed by 4 bases and J by 5 bases, 15 bases remained unmatched. The CDR3 length is 19 residues. Germline V gene lookup returns CDR1 ENHRY and CDR2 SYGVKD. This chain's CDR3 is CAISALPLLAGGQGDTQYF. CDR3 DNA sequence: TGTGCCATCAGTGCCTTGCCCCTACTAGCGGGGGGGCAGGGAGATACGCAGTATTTT.

This sequence joins TRBV30 and TRBJ1-3; no clear D gene. The V gene's germline CDR1 is GTSNPN and CDR2 SVGIG (reference sequence). CDR3 length equals 15 residues. Trimming removed 0 bases from V and 0 bases from J, with 9 bases in between. Written as DNA, the CDR3 is TGTGCCTGGAGTGTCTCACTCTTCTCTGGAAACACCATATATTTT. Protein: CAWSVSLFSGNTIYF. Full variable domain (missing parts from reference TRBV30 and TRBJ1-3): SQTIHQWPATLVQPVGSPLSLECTVEGTSNPNLYWYRQAAGRGLQLLFYSVGIGQISSEVPQNLSASRPQDRQFILSSKKLLLSDSGFYLCAWSVSLFSGNTIYFGEGSWLTVV.

The rearrangement joins TRBV14 to TRBJ2-4, with D maybe TRBD1 (5 bases). Between the trimmed V and J ends, which lost 4 bases and 8 bases, there was a span of 9 bases. Germline assignment: CDR1 SGHDN and CDR2 FVKESK. The CDR3 covers 12 residues. The CDR3 is CASSPQGDIQYF. The CDR3 DNA is TGTGCCAGCAGCCCCCAGGGCGACATTCAGTACTTC.

This chain joins TRBV9 and TRBJ1-5, with D perhaps TRBD1 (6 bases). Trimming took 0 bases from V and 7 from J, leaving 14 bases between them. Germline V gene lookup returns CDR1 SGDLS and CDR2 YYNGEE. CDR3 size: 15 residues. For the CDR3, the DNA is TGTGCCAGCAGCGTAGTTTTGACAGGCGGGCAGCCCCAGCATTTT. Protein: CASSVVLTGGQPQHF.

This chain connects TRBV19 to TRBJ1-5; D possibly corresponds to TRBD1 (5 bases). The CDR3 loop spans 14 amino acids. The V end lost 4 bases, the J end lost 3 bases, and 10 bases lay between the germline ends. Germline values: CDR1 LNHDA, CDR2 SQIVND (reference sequence). The CDR3 DNA sequence: TGTGCCAGTAGTAGCAGGGATTTCAATCAGCCCCAGCATTTT. Translated, it gives CASSSRDFNQPQHF. Together with reference TRBV19 and TRBJ1-5, the CDR3 gives the full variable domain: DGGITQSPKYLFRKEGQNVTLSCEQNLNHDAMYWYRQDPGQGLRLIYYSQIVNDFQKGDIAEGYSVSREKKESFPLTVTSAQKNPTAFYLCASSSRDFNQPQHFGDGTRLSIL.

V gene TRBV7-2 combines with J gene TRBJ2-3; D gene ambiguous. From germline, CDR1 is SGHTA and CDR2 FQGNSA. Trimming took 4 bases from V and 4 from J, leaving 6 bases between them. This CDR3 spans 12 amino acids. The CDR3 loop is CASSSKADTQYF. CDR3 bases: TGTGCCAGCAGCTCTAAAGCAGATACGCAGTATTTT.

CDR3 bases: TGCAGTGCTAATGAAATTCGGACAGCCAAAATCCAAACGCCTTCTAATGAAAAACTGTTTTTT. Amino acids: CSANEIRTAKIQTPSNEKLFF. This chain joins TRBV20-1 and TRBJ1-4, with D perhaps matching TRBD1 (6 bases). Trimming took 4 bases from V and 3 from J, leaving 33 bases between them. This CDR3 comprises 21 residues. Germline-derived CDR1 and CDR2 are DFQATT and SNEGSKA (reference sequence).

The chain links TRBV6-6 to TRBJ2-7, with TRBD1 as a possible D gene (5 bases). The CDR3 is 13 residues long. Per the germline V gene, CDR1 is MNHNY and CDR2 is SVGAGI (reference sequence). V was trimmed by 5 bases and J by 0 bases, leaving 8 bases between them. CDR3 sequence (DNA): TGTGCCAGCAGTCGACAGAGCTCCTACGAGCAGTACTTC. Protein product: CASSRQSSYEQYF.

A word on this clone: Other DNA sequences from this sample encode an identical CDR3 as well. The V and J genes are TRBV5-4 and TRBJ1-6; the match to TRBD1 covers 8 bases. The V gene's germline CDR1 is SGHNT and CDR2 YYREEE (reference sequence). The V gene end was trimmed by 1 base and the J gene end by 6 bases; junction bases not matched to a gene: 0. The CDR3 spans 14 residues. The CDR3 here is CASSLTGGNSPLHF. CDR3 nucleotides: TGTGCCAGCAGCTTGACAGGGGGTAATTCACCCCTCCACTTT.

This rearrangement joins TRBV5-1 to TRBJ1-4; tentative D call: TRBD1 (6 bases). This CDR3 contains 16 residues. Trimming cost V 4 bases and J 2 bases, with 15 bases left between them. Germline V CDR1 and CDR2: SGHRS, YFSETQ. CDR3 residues: CASSLSGTTTNEKLFF. The CDR3 coding sequence is TGCGCCAGCAGCCTTTCCGGGACAACCACTAATGAAAAACTGTTTTTT.

The rearrangement links TRBV6-5 to TRBJ1-4; 7 bases map to TRBD1. The germline V gene encodes CDR1 MNHEY and CDR2 SVGAGI. This CDR3 region has 13 residues. V lost 8 bases, J lost 4 bases, and 4 bases stayed unmatched. CDR3 sequence (DNA): TGTGCCAGCCACAGGGGCCTTAATGAAAAACTGTTTTTT. Translated: CASHRGLNEKLFF.

The chain is built from TRBV19 and TRBJ1-5; a possible D gene is TRBD1 (6 bases). Germline lookup yields CDR1 LNHDA and CDR2 SQIVND (reference sequence). Trimming pared 2 bases from V and 2 bases from J, leaving 13 bases between. This CDR3 contains 16 residues. The CDR3, as DNA: TGTGCCAGTAGTATATCGGGGGCGAGGGGCAATCAGCCCCAGCATTTT. It codes for CASSISGARGNQPQHF. The whole variable domain, remainder taken from reference TRBV19 and TRBJ1-5, is DGGITQSPKYLFRKEGQNVTLSCEQNLNHDAMYWYRQDPGQGLRLIYYSQIVNDFQKGDIAEGYSVSREKKESFPLTVTSAQKNPTAFYLCASSISGARGNQPQHFGDGTRLSIL.

This clone has a single count. The chain couples TRBV9 to TRBJ2-1; no firm D call. The CDR3 spans 14 residues. Trimming took off 1 base at V and 8 bases at J, with 13 bases between the two ends. Germline CDR1 SGDLS, CDR2 YYNGEE. This CDR3 is CASSVRYDQDEQFF. The CDR3 DNA is TGTGCCAGCAGCGTAAGGTACGACCAGGATGAGCAGTTCTTC.

The CDR3 loop reads CASSRDSTNQPQHF. The CDR3, as DNA: TGTGCCAGCAGCCGGGACAGTACTAATCAGCCCCAGCATTTT. This rearrangement joins TRBV11-2 to TRBJ1-5; 7 bases agree with TRBD1. V lost 5 bases to trimming and J lost 4 bases; unmatched junction nucleotides: 5. Per the germline V gene, CDR1 is SGHAT and CDR2 is FQNNGV. The CDR3 covers 14 residues.

This clone was detected ten times or more. The chain is built from TRBV18 and TRBJ2-1; the D gene is possibly TRBD2 (6 bases). The CDR3 extends over 13 amino acids. V lost 3 bases and J 5 bases, leaving 8 bases between the germline ends. Germline CDR1 and CDR2: KGHSH and LQKENI. The CDR3 sequence is CASSPWGDNEQFF. The CDR3 coding sequence is TGTGCCAGCTCACCTTGGGGGGACAATGAGCAGTTCTTC.

This clone was picked up one time. The V and J genes are TRBV2 and TRBJ2-1; D may be TRBD1 or TRBD2 (5 bases each). The V end lost 2 bases, the J end lost 7 bases, and 9 bases lay between the germline ends. The CDR3 spans 13 residues. The germline gives CDR1 SNHLY, CDR2 FYNNEI. For the CDR3, the DNA is TGTGCCAGCAGTGAACTAGGGACGAATGAGCAGTTCTTC. Its protein product is CASSELGTNEQFF.

A few counts support this clone. The chain recombines TRBV20-1 with TRBJ2-5; 8 nucleotides line up with TRBD2. Germline CDR1 DFQATT, CDR2 SNEGSKA (reference sequence). V dropped 3 bases and J dropped 2; count of bases not matched to a gene: 11. There are 16 residues in the CDR3. The CDR3 sequence is CSASRSGSWGQETQYF. The CDR3 DNA reads as TGCAGTGCTAGTCGCAGCGGGAGTTGGGGGCAAGAGACCCAGTACTTC.

The count of this clone is one. The gene calls are TRBV18 and TRBJ2-5; no reliable D call. Trimming pared 2 bases from V and 2 bases from J, leaving 3 bases between. Germline CDR1 reads KGHSH; CDR2 reads LQKENI. CDR3 length equals 12 residues. The CDR3 DNA reads as TGTGCCAGCTCACCAAATCAAGAGACCCAGTACTTC. The encoded protein is CASSPNQETQYF.

The V call is TRBV5-5, the J call TRBJ1-2; D is unresolved. The CDR3 totals 15 residues. Germline CDR1 and CDR2: SGHKS and YYEKEE (reference sequence). V lost 4 bases and J lost 1, with 14 bases in between. The CDR3 loop is CASSPIGSNNYGYTF. DNA for the CDR3: TGTGCCAGCAGCCCCATAGGGAGTAATAACTATGGCTACACCTTC.

This clone has more than one count but fewer than ten. The CDR3 bases are TGTGCCAGCAGTTACAGGGACAGGGGCTCACCCCTCCACTTT. The encoded protein is CASSYRDRGSPLHF. The J gene is TRBJ1-6, the V gene TRBV6-5; 10 bases map to TRBD1. Germline V lookup: CDR1 MNHEY, CDR2 SVGAGI. The CDR3 contains 14 residues. J lost 10 bases, V lost 2 bases, and 2 bases had no gene match.

The chain couples TRBV18 to TRBJ2-5; D possibly corresponds to TRBD1 (6 bases). The CDR3 runs 15 residues. V gave up 4 bases and J gave up 4 bases, with 16 bases separating them. Germline assignment: CDR1 KGHSH and CDR2 LQKENI. The CDR3 DNA is TGTGCCAGCTCACGGTTGAGGGGGAGAGGAGAGACCCAGTACTTC. Amino acids: CASSRLRGRGETQYF. Complete variable domain (other parts from reference TRBV18 and TRBJ2-5): NAGVMQNPRHLVRRRGQEARLRCSPMKGHSHVYWYRQLPEEGLKFMVYLQKENIIDESGMPKERFSAEFPKEGPSILRIQQVVRGDSAAYFCASSRLRGRGETQYFGPGTRLLVL.

In this sample, this clone turned up once. The rearrangement joins TRBV5-1 to TRBJ1-1, with unresolved D. With 6 bases removed from V and 1 base from J, the gap between germline ends came to 13 bases. From germline, CDR1 is SGHRS and CDR2 YFSETQ. The length of the CDR3 is 14 residues. The CDR3 region has the DNA TGCGCCAGCACTAATACGCCGGGGAACACTGAAGCTTTCTTT. Translation gives CASTNTPGNTEAFF.

V is TRBV27 and J is TRBJ1-5; D gene unclear. V shed 5 bases and J shed 2 bases, with 16 bases lying between them. Germline CDR1 MNHEY, CDR2 SMNVEV (reference sequence). CDR3 length: 16 residues. The CDR3 nucleotides are TGTGCCAGCAGTGTGGAAAGGGAGCGGCGCAATCAGCCCCAGCATTTT. This translates into CASSVERERRNQPQHF.

This sequence joins TRBV6-4 and TRBJ1-5; D is undetermined. Germline V gene lookup returns CDR1 MRHNA and CDR2 SNTAGT. Trimming removed 2 bases at V and 3 bases at J, with 14 bases between. The CDR3 length is 16 residues. As DNA, the CDR3 is TGTGCCAGCAGTGACAGGGAGGTTATCGACAATCAGCCCCAGCATTTT. This encodes CASSDREVIDNQPQHF.

This clone was detected a few times. This sequence joins TRBV19 and TRBJ2-3; possibly TRBD1 for D (5 bases). Germline V lookup: CDR1 LNHDA, CDR2 SQIVND (reference sequence). The germline V and J ends were trimmed by 4 bases and 4 bases, with 15 bases remaining between them. The CDR3 sequence is 15 residues long. The CDR3 here is CASSNGRASSDTQYF. As DNA, the CDR3 is TGTGCCAGTAGTAATGGCAGGGCTTCCTCAGATACGCAGTATTTT.

The chain uses TRBV11-2 and TRBJ2-7; D is ambiguous. Germline V gene sequence: CDR1 SGHAT, CDR2 FQNNGV. The CDR3 is made up of 13 amino acids. Trimming shortened V by 0 bases and J by 9 bases, and 12 bases separated the two germline ends. The CDR3 sequence: CASSLDPGQPQYF. The CDR3 region has the DNA TGTGCCAGCAGCTTAGATCCCGGCCAGCCGCAGTACTTC.

The chain employs TRBV5-6 and TRBJ1-3; D unclear. The CDR3 spans 13 residues. V was shortened by 1 base and J by 0 bases, with 2 bases between the two germline ends. Germline V gene data show CDR1 as SGHDT and CDR2 as YYEEEE. CDR3 nucleotides: TGTGCCAGCAGCTTGAGCTCTGGAAACACCATATATTTT. It specifies CASSLSSGNTIYF.